Below are 20 T cell receptor beta chains sequenced from a single sample in a study of cytomegalovirus exposure and HLA in healthy donors. Primers for the PCR totalled 60 Vbeta and 13 Jbeta. The protocol was immunoSEQ multiplex PCR, while the TCRdb copy is restricted to in-frame clones and leaves out a portion. The table has around 130,000 clones, 80% to 85% seen once. Sequencing was carried out using PBMCs. The receptors stem from a female donor in good health and CMV-seronegative.

The chain has TRBV12-5 and TRBJ2-7, with 10 bases matching TRBD1. CDR1 LGHNT and CDR2 FRNRAP come from the germline V gene. Trimming cost V 6 bases and J 5 bases; bases outside gene matches: 10. This CDR3 region has 15 residues. The CDR3 here is CASGSPGQGSDEQYF. For the CDR3, the DNA is TGTGCTAGTGGCTCTCCGGGACAGGGGTCCGACGAGCAGTACTTC. The full variable domain, in which reference TRBV12-5 and TRBJ2-7 provide the parts outside the CDR3, is DARVTQTPRHKVTEMGQEVTMRCQPILGHNTVFWYRQTMMQGLELLAYFRNRAPLDDSGMPKDRFSAEMPDATLATLKIQPSEPRDSAVYFCASGSPGQGSDEQYFGPGTRLTVT.

DNA for the CDR3: TGTGCCAGTAGCGACCGAGGCCGCGACTACGAGCAGTACTTC. Translation: CASSDRGRDYEQYF. This rearrangement joins TRBV19 to TRBJ2-7; D is ambiguous. Germline CDR1 LNHDA, CDR2 SQIVND (reference sequence). Deletions cut 6 bases from V and 3 bases from J, with 15 bases between. The CDR3 is 14 residues long. Full variable domain (outside the CDR3, taken from reference TRBV19 and TRBJ2-7): DGGITQSPKYLFRKEGQNVTLSCEQNLNHDAMYWYRQDPGQGLRLIYYSQIVNDFQKGDIAEGYSVSREKKESFPLTVTSAQKNPTAFYLCASSDRGRDYEQYFGPGTRLTVT.

This clone appeared once. This sequence joins TRBV2 and TRBJ1-1; possible D gene TRBD1, 5 bases. The germline CDR1 and CDR2 sequences are SNHLY and FYNNEI. Trimming left V 2 bases short and J 2 bases short, with 9 bases between. This CDR3 contains 14 residues. In DNA form, the CDR3 reads TGTGCCAGCAGTGAAAAGGGGCCAAACACTGAAGCTTTCTTT. Translated, it gives CASSEKGPNTEAFF. Based on the CDR3 plus reference TRBV2 and TRBJ1-1, the full variable domain is EPEVTQTPSHQVTQMGQEVILRCVPISNHLYFYWYRQILGQKVEFLVSFYNNEISEKSEIFDDQFSVERPDGSNFTLKIRSTKLEDSAMYFCASSEKGPNTEAFFGQGTRLTVV.

This clone was seen more than once but under ten times. The chain recombines TRBV7-9 with TRBJ1-3, with a weak D call TRBD1 (5 bases). V was shortened by 2 bases and J by 8 bases, with 16 bases between the two germline ends. The CDR3 contains 15 residues. Per germline, CDR1 SEHNR and CDR2 FQNEAQ (reference sequence). The CDR3 reads CASSLSVRVGDTIYF. In nucleotides, the CDR3 is TGTGCCAGCAGCTTAAGCGTCAGGGTTGGGGACACCATATATTTT.

With respect to this clone: At one end the junction does not follow the germline gene, possibly because of a read error. V usage is TRBV7-7 and J usage is TRBJ2-2; tentative D call: TRBD1 (5 bases). Germline V lookup: CDR1 SSHAT, CDR2 FNYEAQ (reference sequence). This CDR3 is built from 15 residues. The chain's CDR3 is CASSSSGHLTGELFF. DNA of the CDR3: TGTGCTAGCAGCTCGTCCGGACACCTCACCGGGGAGCTGTTTTTT. The complete variable domain, with remaining parts taken from reference TRBV7-7 and TRBJ2-2, reads GAGVSQSPRYKVTKRGQDVTLRCDPISSHATLYWYQQALGQGPEFLTYFNYEAQPDKSGLPSDRFSAERPEGSISTLTIQRTEQRDSAMYRCASSSSGHLTGELFFGEGSRLTVL.

V and J are TRBV18 and TRBJ1-4, with 8 bases fitting TRBD1. V shed 1 base and J 5 bases; nucleotides not matched to a gene: 3. CDR3 length: 15 residues. In germline, CDR1 is KGHSH, CDR2 LQKENI. This CDR3 reads CASSPQWTGNEKLFF. The CDR3 DNA reads as TGTGCCAGCTCACCACAGTGGACAGGGAATGAAAAACTGTTTTTT.

The rearrangement joins TRBV13 to TRBJ1-4; D perhaps matches TRBD1 (5 bases). Per the germline V gene, CDR1 is PRHDT and CDR2 is FYEKMQ (reference sequence). CDR3 length equals 14 residues. Trimming left V 5 bases short and J 7 bases short, with 14 bases between. CDR3 loop: CASSLQAAGEKLFF. DNA of the CDR3: TGTGCCAGCAGCCTACAGGCGGCAGGTGAAAAACTGTTTTTT.

V is TRBV30 and J is TRBJ2-3; 13 bases fit TRBD2. Germline V lookup: CDR1 GTSNPN, CDR2 SVGIG (reference sequence). CDR3 length: 19 residues. The ends lost 0 bases at V and 3 bases at J; junction bases unmatched: 12. DNA for the CDR3: TGTGCCTGGAGTGTAGGACGGACTAGCGGGAGAATGATAACAGATACGCAGTATTTT. This codes for CAWSVGRTSGRMITDTQYF. The full variable domain, with the rest looked up from reference TRBV30 and TRBJ2-3, is SQTIHQWPATLVQPVGSPLSLECTVEGTSNPNLYWYRQAAGRGLQLLFYSVGIGQISSEVPQNLSASRPQDRQFILSSKKLLLSDSGFYLCAWSVGRTSGRMITDTQYFGPGTRLTVL.

J is TRBJ1-5 and V is TRBV2, with 10 nucleotides matching TRBD1. CDR1 SNHLY and CDR2 FYNNEI come from the germline V gene. The CDR3 extends over 14 amino acids. Trimming took 6 bases from V and 2 from J; bases not matched to a gene: 1. This CDR3 reads CASRDRGGNQPQHF. As DNA, the CDR3 is TGTGCCAGCAGGGACAGGGGGGGCAATCAGCCCCAGCATTTT.

Here the CDR3 reads CASSELTGPNYGYTF. As DNA, the CDR3 is TGTGCCAGCAGTGAACTCACAGGCCCTAACTATGGCTACACCTTC. The gene calls are TRBV6-1 and TRBJ1-2, with D maybe TRBD1 (5 bases). Trimming cost V 2 bases and J 0 bases, with 10 bases left between them. The CDR3 contains 15 residues. CDR1 MNHNS and CDR2 SASEGT come from the germline V gene.

The genes are TRBV6-5 and TRBJ1-1; 7 bases fit TRBD1. The CDR3 runs 14 residues. Germline V lookup: CDR1 MNHEY, CDR2 SVGAGI. J lost 2 bases, V lost 5 bases, and 5 bases had no gene match. The CDR3: CASSQGTDNTEAFF. CDR3 nucleotide sequence: TGTGCCAGCAGTCAGGGGACAGATAACACTGAAGCTTTCTTT.

The chain joins TRBV14 to TRBJ1-2; possibly TRBD1 for D (6 bases). Germline-derived CDR1 and CDR2 are SGHDN and FVKESK. CDR3 length: 16 residues. V was trimmed by 0 bases and J by 5 bases, leaving 16 bases between them. The CDR3 nucleotides are TGTGCCAGCAGCCAAGACGGGGGGGCCGGGGAGTATGGCTACACCTTC. Translation: CASSQDGGAGEYGYTF.

V is TRBV7-3 and J is TRBJ2-2; no clear D. The CDR3 has 14 amino acids. The germline V gene encodes CDR1 SGHTA and CDR2 FQGTGA. V was trimmed by 5 bases and J by 3 bases, leaving 10 bases between them. CDR3 bases: TGTGCCAGCAGCCCCTCGCCGGACACCGGGGAGCTGTTTTTT. Residues: CASSPSPDTGELFF.

CDR3 loop: CASSPRDRRPNTQNTGELFF. The CDR3 DNA follows: TGTGCCAGTAGCCCCCGGGACAGAAGACCAAACACCCAGAACACCGGGGAGCTGTTTTTT. J is TRBJ2-2 and V is TRBV19, with TRBD1 identical over 7 bases. Per germline, CDR1 LNHDA and CDR2 SQIVND (reference sequence). The CDR3 runs 20 residues. Trimming at V came to 6 bases and at J to 1 base, leaving 20 bases not matched to a gene.

This rearrangement joins TRBV5-1 to TRBJ2-5; 12 bases align to TRBD1. J lost 1 base, V lost 0 bases, and 10 bases had no gene match. The CDR3 has 19 residues. Germline V CDR1 and CDR2: SGHRS, YFSETQ. CDR3 loop: CASSLGGPGTGGTQETQYF. The CDR3 DNA reads TGCGCCAGCAGCTTGGGGGGTCCCGGGACAGGGGGCACCCAAGAGACCCAGTACTTC.

The CDR3 DNA is TGTGCCAGCAGCTCCCTGGGGGACAGAAGAGCTAACTATGGCTACACCTTC. It yields the protein CASSSLGDRRANYGYTF. The rearrangement joins TRBV7-9 to TRBJ1-2, with 7 bases that match TRBD1. Germline V gives CDR1 SEHNR, CDR2 FQNEAQ (reference sequence). The CDR3 consists of 17 residues. Unmatched junction bases numbered 11, after V lost 4 bases and J lost 0 bases.

This chain connects TRBV11-2 to TRBJ2-7; 11 bases match TRBD2. Germline V gene data show CDR1 as SGHAT and CDR2 as FQNNGV. The CDR3 is made up of 14 amino acids. J gave up 3 bases and V 4 bases, and 2 bases lay outside the gene matches. This chain's CDR3 is CASSSGTSGYEQYF. The CDR3 DNA sequence: TGTGCCAGCAGCTCCGGGACTAGCGGCTACGAGCAGTACTTC.

In its sample, this clone was seen once. A read error may produce the germline difference seen at one junction end. V and J are TRBV7-7 and TRBJ2-1; 10 bases fit TRBD2. The CDR3 spans 15 residues. CDR1 is SSHAT, CDR2 FNYEAQ, per germline (reference sequence). The CDR3 spells CASSSLAGVGNEQFF. Here the CDR3 DNA reads TGTGCTAGCAGTTCCCTAGCGGGAGTTGGTAATGAGCAGTTCTTC.

The chain combines TRBV12-5 with TRBJ2-7; TRBD1 is a possible D gene (6 bases). The germline V gene has CDR1 LGHNT and CDR2 FRNRAP. This CDR3 has 14 amino acids. Trimming removed 1 base from V and 3 bases from J, with 10 bases in between. The CDR3 spells CASGLGGQNYEQYF. CDR3 DNA: TGTGCTAGTGGTTTGGGCGGACAGAACTACGAGCAGTACTTC.

The V gene is TRBV7-2, the J gene TRBJ1-5, with D perhaps TRBD1 (6 bases). Germline lookup yields CDR1 SGHTA and CDR2 FQGNSA. V dropped 7 bases and J dropped 2 bases, with 21 bases sitting between them. The CDR3 runs 17 residues. As DNA, the CDR3 is TGTGCCAGCAACCGGGACACCCTTTCCCTCGGCAATCAGCCCCAGCATTTT. Translation gives CASNRDTLSLGNQPQHF.